Listed here is a single T cell receptor (beta chain). This entry comes from a study of immune heterogeneity within non-small cell lung tumors. Per sample, about 600 ng of bulk tumor genomic DNA was the template used. The authors collected several far-apart biopsies from each primary tumor during surgery. Curative surgery was performed on patients who had untreated, newly diagnosed non-small cell lung cancer. A first 10-cycle multiplex round used 32 V-gene and 13 J-gene primers on TCR beta CDR3. Each CDR3 protein is one row after TCRdb ran MiXCR on the multiplex PCR reads. The sample includes a few thousand distinct CDR3 sequences, 45% to 55% of them seen just once. The CDR3 extends over 15 amino acids. CDR1 is MNHNS and CDR2 is SASEGT in the germline V gene. V lost 8 bases to trimming and J lost 7 bases; unmatched junction nucleotides: 17.

What was sequenced was lung tumor tissue. This rearrangement joins TRBV6-1 to TRBJ2-7, with 7 positions matching TRBD2. The receptor's source is a man in his 60s with non-small cell lung cancer. The CDR3 DNA follows: TGTGCCAGCCAAGGGGAGGCGGGAGAGACTATGGAGCAGTACTTC. Its translation: CASQGEAGETMEQYF.